This T cell receptor beta chain was retrieved from a study of CD8+ T cells in alopecia areata. cDNA reverse transcribed from extracted RNA served as the sequencing template. Sequencing used immunoSEQ multiplex PCR; TCRdb keeps in-frame clones, though not all of them. This set yields over 100,000 clones and no singletons; the top ten hold around 19%. As regards this clone: The antigen remains undetermined. Genes and germline come from the mouse. Sequencing ends 4 residues short of the CDR3 end; the germline J gene provides the rest.

The germline gives CDR1 GKSSPN, CDR2 SITVG. The CDR3 extends over 12 amino acids. General study findings and limits: Scalp samples also contribute reads from the resident alphabeta T cells found in normal skin.

The sequencing sample was made of lesional skin. This clonotype was obtained from a C3H/HeJ mouse with alopecia areata. The mice in this strain carry MHC haplotype H2-k. This rearrangement joins TRBV31 to TRBJ2-5, with D perhaps TRBD1 (5 bases). CDR3 DNA, as far as it was read: TGTGCCTGGAGTCTAGAGGGGGAC. The encoded protein is CAWSLEGD. The whole CDR3 protein reads CAWSLEGDTQYF. The full variable domain, with the rest looked up from reference TRBV31 and TRBJ2-5, is AQTIHQWPVAEIKAVGSPLSLGCTIKGKSSPNLYWYWQATGGTLQQLFYSITVGQVESVVQLNLSASRPKDDQFILSTEKLLLSHSGFYLCAWSLEGDTQYFGPGTRLLVL.